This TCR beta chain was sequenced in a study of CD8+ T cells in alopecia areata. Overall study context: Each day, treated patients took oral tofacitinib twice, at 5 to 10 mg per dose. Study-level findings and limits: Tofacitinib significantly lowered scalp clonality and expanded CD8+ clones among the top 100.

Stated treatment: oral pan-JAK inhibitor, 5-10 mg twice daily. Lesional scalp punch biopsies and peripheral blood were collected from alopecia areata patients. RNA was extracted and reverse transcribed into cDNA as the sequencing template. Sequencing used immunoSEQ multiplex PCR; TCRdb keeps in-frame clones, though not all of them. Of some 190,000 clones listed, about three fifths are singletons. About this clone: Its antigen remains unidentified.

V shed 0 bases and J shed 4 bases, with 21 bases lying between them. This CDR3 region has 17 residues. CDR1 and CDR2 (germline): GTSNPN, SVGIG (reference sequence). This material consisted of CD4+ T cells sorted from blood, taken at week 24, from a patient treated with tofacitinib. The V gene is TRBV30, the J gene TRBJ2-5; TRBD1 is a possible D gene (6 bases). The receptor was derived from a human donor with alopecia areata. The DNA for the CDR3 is TGTGCCTGGAGTGTAGATAGGGGGTCCCTATGGAGAGAGACCCAGTACTTC. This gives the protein CAWSVDRGSLWRETQYF.